A single sample is the source of the 20 T cell receptor beta chains below, sequenced in a study of beta chain features in type 1 diabetes. Study-wide results and limits: People with Type 1 diabetes carried modestly yet significantly shorter TCRB CDR3s in all four CD4+ subsets.

Expressed TCRB transcripts were sequenced after all isolated RNA was converted to cDNA. The data were produced by immunoSEQ multiplex PCR, yet TCRdb's version contains in-frame clones alone and is incomplete. The sample lists nearly 350,000 clones; around 8.5% were seen once. Their specific antigens are unknown. Sequenced material: central memory CD4+ T cells from blood. All receptors come from a man aged 25 to 40 with type 1 diabetes.

The CDR3 DNA reads as TGCGCCAGCAGCTTGTTAGACAAAACAGATACGCAGTATTTT. It specifies CASSLLDKTDTQYF. V gene TRBV5-1 combines with J gene TRBJ2-3; D is ambiguous. Deletions cut 1 base from V and 3 bases from J, with 9 bases between. The V gene's germline CDR1 is SGHRS and CDR2 YFSETQ. The CDR3 is 14 amino acids.

J is TRBJ2-7 and V is TRBV27; 10 positions agree with TRBD1. CDR1 MNHEY and CDR2 SMNVEV come from the germline V gene (reference sequence). The CDR3 is 14 residues long. Trimming removed 6 bases from V and 2 bases from J; junction bases left unmatched: 4. This CDR3 reads CASSRDRGPYEQYF. In DNA form, the CDR3 reads TGTGCCAGCAGCCGGGACAGGGGACCCTACGAGCAGTACTTC.

V gene TRBV30 combines with J gene TRBJ1-2, with D tentatively TRBD1 (5 bases). The CDR3 spans 12 residues. Trimming removed 3 bases from V and 7 bases from J, with 12 bases in between. Per germline, CDR1 GTSNPN and CDR2 SVGIG (reference sequence). CDR3 coding DNA: TGTGCCTGGAGGGGAGGGACTGGTGGCTACACCTTC. Its translation: CAWRGGTGGYTF.

The sample holds many counts of this clone. The chain combines TRBV6-5 with TRBJ2-3; 9 bases are a match to TRBD1. V lost 6 bases to trimming and J lost 3 bases; unmatched junction nucleotides: 7. CDR1 and CDR2 (germline): MNHEY, SVGAGI. The length of the CDR3 is 15 residues. The CDR3 here is CASRAGTGWTDTQYF. The DNA for the CDR3 is TGTGCCAGCAGAGCCGGGACAGGGTGGACAGATACGCAGTATTTT.

CDR3 region: CASSAQGYEQYF. CDR3 DNA sequence: TGTGCCAGCAGTGCGCAGGGGTACGAGCAGTACTTC. The rearrangement joins TRBV25-1 to TRBJ2-7; weak D call: TRBD1 (6 bases). Germline V lookup: CDR1 MGHDK, CDR2 SYGVNS. Trimming stripped 4 bases from V and 4 bases from J, with 8 bases between. The CDR3 consists of 12 residues.

This chain uses TRBV19 with TRBJ1-2, with D unresolved. The V gene lost 10 bases and the J gene lost 3 bases, with 15 bases spanning the gap. Looked up from germline, CDR1 is LNHDA and CDR2 is SQIVND (reference sequence). The CDR3 totals 13 residues. CDR3 coding DNA: TGTGCCACTCCAAGTGGGTTTGACTATGGCTACACCTTC. Encoded protein: CATPSGFDYGYTF.

This clone has more than one count but fewer than ten. A much larger clone is a single base away; this may be a read error. This chain uses TRBV6-6 with TRBJ2-2, with D unresolved. Trimming shortened V by 5 bases and J by 4 bases, and 2 bases separated the two germline ends. Germline V lookup: CDR1 MNHNY, CDR2 SVGAGI (reference sequence). The CDR3 has 11 residues. CDR3 in amino acids: CASSATGELFF. Written as DNA, the CDR3 is TGTGCCAGCAGTGCCACCGGGGAGCTGTTTTTT.

In its sample, this clone was seen a few times. The chain uses TRBV5-1 and TRBJ2-5; possibly TRBD1 for D (5 bases). Looked up from germline, CDR1 is SGHRS and CDR2 is YFSETQ. Trimming left V 4 bases short and J 4 bases short, with 23 bases between. The CDR3 runs to 17 residues. For the CDR3, the DNA is TGCGCCAGCAGCCCAGGGAACAGGCAGGGAAAAGGAGAGACCCAGTACTTC. Translation gives CASSPGNRQGKGETQYF.

This rearrangement joins TRBV18 to TRBJ1-1; 9 positions match TRBD1. Trimming at V came to 8 bases and at J to 3 bases, leaving 4 bases not matched to a gene. Germline V gene sequence: CDR1 KGHSH, CDR2 LQKENI. This CDR3 is built from 13 residues. CDR3 nucleotides: TGTGCCAGCCAACGACAGGGGGACACTGAAGCTTTCTTT. This sequence encodes CASQRQGDTEAFF. The entire variable domain, with the rest obtained from reference TRBV18 and TRBJ1-1, is as follows: NAGVMQNPRHLVRRRGQEARLRCSPMKGHSHVYWYRQLPEEGLKFMVYLQKENIIDESGMPKERFSAEFPKEGPSILRIQQVVRGDSAAYFCASQRQGDTEAFFGQGTRLTVV.

This clone came up a few times. The chain uses TRBV6-6 and TRBJ1-4; maybe TRBD1 (5 bases). Trimming pared 5 bases from V and 8 bases from J, leaving 18 bases between. Germline values: CDR1 MNHNY, CDR2 SVGAGI (reference sequence). The CDR3 loop spans 15 amino acids. CDR3 nucleotide sequence: TGTGCCAGCAGTCTTGGGGGGTGGGATTCCGAAAAACTGTTTTTT. Protein sequence: CASSLGGWDSEKLFF.

CDR3 DNA sequence: TGTGCCAGCAGCTTAGATAACAGCGGGGCGAAGGTTGCGCAGTATTTT. The encoded protein is CASSLDNSGAKVAQYF. The rearrangement links TRBV7-9 to TRBJ2-3, with 7 positions matching TRBD2. This CDR3 has 16 residues. V gave up 1 base and J gave up 10 bases; unmatched junction bases: 14. The germline CDR1 and CDR2 sequences are SEHNR and FQNEAQ (reference sequence).

The chain carries TRBV7-9 and TRBJ2-7, with D perhaps matching TRBD1 or TRBD2 (6 bases each). With 0 bases removed from V and 3 bases from J, the gap between germline ends came to 12 bases. CDR3 length equals 15 residues. In germline, CDR1 is SEHNR, CDR2 FQNEAQ (reference sequence). The chain's CDR3 is CASSLAGGRVYEQYF. The CDR3 region has the DNA TGTGCCAGCAGCTTAGCGGGGGGCAGGGTCTACGAGCAGTACTTC.

The J gene is TRBJ2-3, the V gene TRBV7-2; D is undetermined. The V gene lost 3 bases and the J gene lost 8 bases, with 9 bases spanning the gap. The germline CDR1 and CDR2 sequences are SGHTA and FQGNSA. CDR3 length: 12 residues. Here the CDR3 reads CASSLETSTQYF. The DNA for the CDR3 is TGTGCCAGCAGCTTGGAGACCAGTACGCAGTATTTT.

Here the CDR3 reads CASSFQDREAEQYF. The DNA for the CDR3 is TGCGCCAGCAGCTTCCAAGACAGGGAGGCCGAGCAGTACTTC. The chain recombines TRBV5-1 with TRBJ2-7; TRBD1 is a possible D gene (7 bases). This CDR3 contains 14 residues. Germline CDR1 is SGHRS and CDR2 is YFSETQ. V was cut by 2 bases and J by 6 bases, with 15 bases left in between.

V and J are TRBV7-9 and TRBJ2-2; 11 bases line up with TRBD2. The length of the CDR3 is 17 residues. Trimming removed 5 bases from V and 5 bases from J; junction bases left unmatched: 10. Per germline, CDR1 SEHNR and CDR2 FQNEAQ (reference sequence). The CDR3 DNA reads as TGTGCCAGCAGCGTATCCGGGACTAGCGGCCGAACCGGGGAGCTGTTTTTT. This encodes CASSVSGTSGRTGELFF.

This clone was seen only a few times. The V gene is TRBV25-1, the J gene TRBJ2-5; D is perhaps TRBD2 (5 bases). Germline V gene sequence: CDR1 MGHDK, CDR2 SYGVNS. Trimming removed 3 bases from V and 3 bases from J, with 17 bases in between. The CDR3 spans 16 residues. The CDR3 DNA is TGTGCCAGCAGTGACATTTTCGGGCTAGCAAAAGAGACCCAGTACTTC. It codes for CASSDIFGLAKETQYF.

This clone was found a few times. The chain has TRBV11-2 and TRBJ2-4; D uncertain. The V gene's germline CDR1 is SGHAT and CDR2 FQNNGV. This CDR3 region has 13 residues. Trimming took 5 bases from V and 7 from J, leaving 12 bases between them. CDR3 DNA: TGTGCCAGCAGCGCAATAGTGGAGAACATTCAGTACTTC. Residues: CASSAIVENIQYF.

This clone occurred a few times. The V call is TRBV4-1, the J call TRBJ2-7, with D hard to call. Germline V gene data show CDR1 as MGHRA and CDR2 as YSYEKL. The CDR3 extends over 14 amino acids. Trimming took off 0 bases at V and 3 bases at J, with 9 bases between the two ends. CDR3 coding DNA: TGCGCCAGCAGCCAAGATATAAACAGCTACGAGCAGTACTTC. Its translation is CASSQDINSYEQYF.

The chain recombines TRBV9 with TRBJ2-7, with 9 bases that match TRBD2. This CDR3 has 16 amino acids. Germline CDR1 SGDLS, CDR2 YYNGEE. J was trimmed by 3 bases and V by 2 bases; bases with no gene match: 9. In DNA, the CDR3 is TGTGCCAGCAGCGTGGCCCCAGCGGGGGGTGACTACGAGCAGTACTTC. Amino acids: CASSVAPAGGDYEQYF.

The chain carries TRBV7-2 and TRBJ1-1; the match to TRBD1 covers 7 bases. The CDR3 has 13 amino acids. V was clipped by 5 bases and J by 7 bases; unmatched bases: 7. Per germline, CDR1 SGHTA and CDR2 FQGNSA. The CDR3 here is CASSATGTGEAFF. CDR3 sequence (DNA): TGTGCCAGCAGCGCGACAGGGACCGGTGAAGCTTTCTTT.